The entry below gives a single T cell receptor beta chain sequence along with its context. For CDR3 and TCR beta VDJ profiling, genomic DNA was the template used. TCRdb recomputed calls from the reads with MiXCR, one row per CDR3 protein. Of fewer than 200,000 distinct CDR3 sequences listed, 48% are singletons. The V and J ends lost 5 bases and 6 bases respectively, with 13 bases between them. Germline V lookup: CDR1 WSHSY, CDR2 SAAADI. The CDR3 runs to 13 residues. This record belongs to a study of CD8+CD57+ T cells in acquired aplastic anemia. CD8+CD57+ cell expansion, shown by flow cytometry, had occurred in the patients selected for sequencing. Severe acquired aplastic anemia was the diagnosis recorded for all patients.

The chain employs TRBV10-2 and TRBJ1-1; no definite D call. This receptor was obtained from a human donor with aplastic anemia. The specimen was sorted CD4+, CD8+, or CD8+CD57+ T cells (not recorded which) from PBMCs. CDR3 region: CASSSPGKSEAFF. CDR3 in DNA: TGCGCCAGCAGTTCCCCCGGGAAGTCTGAAGCTTTCTTT.